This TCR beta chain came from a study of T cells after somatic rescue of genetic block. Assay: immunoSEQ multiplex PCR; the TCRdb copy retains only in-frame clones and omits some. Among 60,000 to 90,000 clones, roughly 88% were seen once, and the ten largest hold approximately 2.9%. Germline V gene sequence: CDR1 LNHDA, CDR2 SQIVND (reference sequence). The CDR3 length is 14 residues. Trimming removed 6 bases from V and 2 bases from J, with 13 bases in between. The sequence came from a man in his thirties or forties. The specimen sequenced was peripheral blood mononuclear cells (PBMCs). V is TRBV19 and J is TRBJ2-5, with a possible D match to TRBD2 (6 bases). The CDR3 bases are TGTGCCAGTAGCCGGGACGCGGGGCAAGAGACCCAGTACTTC. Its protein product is CASSRDAGQETQYF.